Following are 20 T cell receptor beta chains from one sample sequenced in a study of T cell changes during pregnancy in multiple sclerosis. Data came from immunoSEQ multiplex PCR; TCRdb stores just in-frame clones and leaves some out. Of around 60,000 clones in the sample, about 96% are singletons; the top ten hold approximately 2.3%. This material consisted of CD8+ T cells from peripheral blood mononuclear cells, taken after pregnancy. The origin of the receptors is a female donor with multiple sclerosis, enrolled in a pregnancy study.

CDR3 protein: CASSLARSGHNEQFF. The CDR3 nucleotides are TGTGCCAGCAGCTTAGCGAGGTCCGGTCACAATGAGCAGTTCTTC. V is TRBV7-9 and J is TRBJ2-1; no reliable D call. The germline V gene encodes CDR1 SEHNR and CDR2 FQNEAQ (reference sequence). Trimming stripped 0 bases from V and 5 bases from J, with 11 bases between. The CDR3 is made up of 15 amino acids.

This chain joins TRBV5-6 and TRBJ2-7; a possible D gene is TRBD1 (7 bases). Trimming removed 4 bases from V and 3 bases from J, with 8 bases in between. Per the germline V gene, CDR1 is SGHDT and CDR2 is YYEEEE. The CDR3 contains 12 residues. CDR3 loop: CASSQGGYEQYF. The CDR3 nucleotides are TGTGCCAGCAGCCAGGGGGGCTACGAGCAGTACTTC.

The sample holds one count of this clone. The rearrangement uses TRBV28 and TRBJ2-7, with TRBD2 identical over 7 bases. With 2 bases clipped from V and 3 bases from J, the junction kept 1 base outside the gene matches. The CDR3 covers 13 residues. Germline V gene lookup returns CDR1 MDHEN and CDR2 SYDVKM. The CDR3, as DNA: TGTGCCAGCAGTTTAGGGGGGGACTACGAGCAGTACTTC. It codes for CASSLGGDYEQYF.

The V gene is TRBV19, the J gene TRBJ2-1; 11 nucleotides agree with TRBD1. The J segment lost 5 bases and the V segment lost 2 bases, leaving 2 bases of the junction unmatched. This CDR3 contains 15 residues. CDR1 LNHDA and CDR2 SQIVND come from the germline V gene (reference sequence). CDR3 sequence reads: CASSIWDRGNNEQFF. The CDR3, as DNA: TGTGCCAGTAGTATATGGGACAGGGGGAACAATGAGCAGTTCTTC.

The V call is TRBV28, the J call TRBJ2-1, with 10 bases matching TRBD1. Germline-derived CDR1 and CDR2 are MDHEN and SYDVKM. This CDR3 has 15 amino acids. V was clipped by 6 bases and J by 0 bases; unmatched bases: 2. Here the CDR3 reads CASRGQGFSYNEQFF. The CDR3 DNA reads as TGTGCCAGCAGGGGACAGGGGTTCTCCTACAATGAGCAGTTCTTC.

This chain's CDR3 is CASRGQGSYEQYF. The CDR3 nucleotides read TGTGCCAGCCGCGGACAGGGCTCCTACGAGCAGTACTTC. This sequence joins TRBV4-2 and TRBJ2-7, with 8 nucleotides matching TRBD1. The CDR3 sequence is 13 residues long. The J segment lost 0 bases and the V segment lost 8 bases, leaving 3 bases of the junction unmatched. Germline values: CDR1 LGHNA, CDR2 YNFKEQ.

The DNA for the CDR3 is TGTGCCAGCAGCGGGGGCGGGGGCCTGAGCTCCTACGAGCAGTACTTC. Translated: CASSGGGGLSSYEQYF. The chain recombines TRBV9 with TRBJ2-7, with D maybe TRBD2 (7 bases). Trimming shortened V by 3 bases and J by 0 bases, and 16 bases separated the two germline ends. In germline, CDR1 is SGDLS, CDR2 YYNGEE. The CDR3 length is 16 residues.

The J gene is TRBJ1-1, the V gene TRBV19; possible D gene TRBD1, 6 bases. Trimming took 4 bases from V and 11 from J, leaving 23 bases between them. Germline V gives CDR1 LNHDA, CDR2 SQIVND (reference sequence). This CDR3 has 15 residues. Here the CDR3 reads CASSTDPTTGSGAFF. CDR3 in DNA: TGTGCCAGTAGTACGGACCCCACCACAGGGTCCGGCGCTTTCTTT.

V usage is TRBV28 and J usage is TRBJ2-7; D unclear. The ends were cut back, 5 bases at V and 3 bases at J, with 5 bases in the middle. This CDR3 has 11 amino acids. The germline CDR1 and CDR2 sequences are MDHEN and SYDVKM. CDR3 sequence: CASSPLYEQYF. CDR3 bases: TGTGCCAGCAGTCCTCTCTACGAGCAGTACTTC.

The V call is TRBV2, the J call TRBJ1-2, with D unclear. With 2 bases removed from V and 2 bases from J, the gap between germline ends came to 12 bases. The CDR3 spans 15 residues. Per the germline V gene, CDR1 is SNHLY and CDR2 is FYNNEI. The CDR3 sequence: CASSETQQKNYGYTF. In DNA, the CDR3 is TGTGCCAGCAGTGAAACGCAACAGAAGAACTATGGCTACACCTTC.

J is TRBJ1-5 and V is TRBV6-1; D unresolved. This CDR3 is 12 amino acids long. Germline V gene sequence: CDR1 MNHNS, CDR2 SASEGT. V dropped 10 bases and J dropped 4 bases, with 11 bases sitting between them. For the CDR3, the DNA is TGTGCCACCTACTCCGGGAATCAGCCCCAGCATTTT. It codes for CATYSGNQPQHF.

This clone was detected once. The rearrangement uses TRBV14 and TRBJ2-2, with 10 bases lining up with TRBD2. Germline V CDR1 and CDR2: SGHDN, FVKESK. The CDR3 is 14 amino acids. J was trimmed by 9 bases and V by 6 bases; bases with no gene match: 7. The CDR3 protein is CASRDGTSVRELFF. The CDR3 nucleotides are TGTGCCAGCAGGGACGGGACTAGCGTTCGGGAGCTGTTTTTT.

The chain's CDR3 is CASSQEVSGIGETQYF. Here the CDR3 DNA reads TGCGCCAGCAGCCAAGAGGTTTCGGGGATTGGAGAGACCCAGTACTTC. The V call is TRBV4-3, the J call TRBJ2-5, with D perhaps TRBD2 (5 bases). V shed 0 bases and J shed 4 bases, with 15 bases lying between them. The CDR3 runs 16 residues. From germline, CDR1 is LGHNA and CDR2 YSLEER.

This chain uses TRBV4-1 with TRBJ2-3, with 9 positions matching TRBD2. Germline V gene sequence: CDR1 MGHRA, CDR2 YSYEKL. The CDR3 runs to 15 residues. V gave up 4 bases and J gave up 4 bases; unmatched junction bases: 6. The CDR3 DNA sequence: TGCGCCAGCAGCCTCGCGGGACTAGCTGCAGATACGCAGTATTTT. Translating it yields CASSLAGLAADTQYF.

This chain links TRBV28 with TRBJ2-1; 7 bases are shared with TRBD2. CDR3 length: 14 amino acids. V lost 5 bases, J lost 5 bases, and 6 bases stayed unmatched. CDR1 is MDHEN, CDR2 SYDVKM, per germline. DNA for the CDR3: TGTGCCAGCAGTAAAGGGACTACCCACAATGAGCAGTTCTTC. Its protein product is CASSKGTTHNEQFF.

The chain carries TRBV2 and TRBJ2-7; the match to TRBD1 covers 10 bases. V gave up 4 bases and J gave up 6 bases; unmatched junction bases: 9. Germline V gives CDR1 SNHLY, CDR2 FYNNEI. CDR3 length equals 15 residues. As DNA, the CDR3 is TGTGCCAGCAGTGGTACTGGGACAGGGGTCGGCGAGCAGTACTTC. This translates into CASSGTGTGVGEQYF.

V is TRBV13 and J is TRBJ2-2, with D uncertain. This CDR3 contains 13 residues. CDR1 is PRHDT, CDR2 FYEKMQ, per germline (reference sequence). The V end was cut by 1 base, the J end by 6 bases, with 6 bases between. Written as DNA, the CDR3 is TGTGCCAGCAGCTTAGAGTCGGCCGGGGAGCTGTTTTTT. It yields the protein CASSLESAGELFF.

This chain joins TRBV23-1 and TRBJ2-3, with D hard to call. TRBV23-1 qualifies as an ORF whose function is uncertain. The CDR3 is 13 residues long. The CDR3 nucleotides are TGCGTCCCGAGGCCTACTAGCACAGATACGCAGTATTTT. Translating it yields CVPRPTSTDTQYF.

J is TRBJ2-1 and V is TRBV5-1; 12 bases fit TRBD2. Trimming at V came to 4 bases and at J to 4 bases, leaving 9 bases not matched to a gene. This CDR3 has 17 amino acids. Germline V gene data show CDR1 as SGHRS and CDR2 as YFSETQ. The CDR3 here is CASSTTSGTSGYNEQFF. The CDR3 DNA reads as TGCGCCAGCAGCACCACCTCCGGGACTAGCGGGTACAATGAGCAGTTCTTC.

The J gene is TRBJ2-5, the V gene TRBV27, with 7 bases lining up with TRBD1. The trim removed 4 bases at V and 5 bases at J, leaving 7 bases unmatched. The germline V gene has CDR1 MNHEY and CDR2 SMNVEV (reference sequence). The CDR3 consists of 14 residues. The CDR3 sequence is CASSSQGDRETQYF. The CDR3 DNA reads TGTGCCAGCAGTTCCCAGGGGGATCGGGAGACCCAGTACTTC.